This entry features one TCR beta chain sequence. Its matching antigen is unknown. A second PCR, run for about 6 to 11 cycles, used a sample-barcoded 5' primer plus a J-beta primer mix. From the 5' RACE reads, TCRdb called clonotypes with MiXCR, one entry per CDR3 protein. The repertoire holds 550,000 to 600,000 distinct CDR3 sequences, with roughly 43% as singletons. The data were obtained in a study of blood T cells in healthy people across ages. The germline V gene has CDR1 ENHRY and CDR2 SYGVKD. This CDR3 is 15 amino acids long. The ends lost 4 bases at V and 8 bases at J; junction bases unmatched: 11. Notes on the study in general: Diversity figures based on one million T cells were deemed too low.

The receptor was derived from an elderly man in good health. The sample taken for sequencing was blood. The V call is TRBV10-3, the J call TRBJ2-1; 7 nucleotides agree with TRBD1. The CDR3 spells CAISAPDRARDEQFF. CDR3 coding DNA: TGTGCCATCAGTGCCCCTGACAGGGCTCGGGATGAGCAGTTCTTC.